This T cell receptor beta chain was found in a study of T-cell reconstitution after alpha-beta-depleted transplantation in children. Regarding the study as a whole: Most T-cell counts and diversity one year after the transplant came from T cells that were newly produced. Certain patients had high TCRbeta diversity at day 60, and it came from recipient T cells and thymic progenitors that survived. Roughly two months post-transplant, alpha-beta T cells reportedly originated from several hundred graft clones that had expanded.

Construction of the TCRbeta library involved unique molecular identifiers. TCRdb ran MiXCR on the PCR reads and lists one entry per CDR3 protein. Counted here are about 980,000 distinct CDR3 sequences, about 30% occurring once; the ten biggest clones make up about 28%. Points on this clonotype: Its target is unknown.

The CDR3 length is 13 residues. The V gene's germline CDR1 is DFQATT and CDR2 SNEGSKA (reference sequence). V was pared by 1 base and J by 10 bases, with 14 bases between. The material sequenced was PBMCs, mostly from graft donor cells, taken 360 days after TCRalphabeta/CD19-depleted stem cell transplant. The chain joins TRBV20-1 to TRBJ2-1, with D tentatively TRBD1 (6 bases). The TCR sequence derives from a boy under three years old who had a stem cell transplant for SCID, so the T cells may come from the graft donor. CDR3 coding DNA: TGCAGTGCTAGAGTGGTGGGGGCGAGGGAGCAGTTCTTC. Translated: CSARVVGAREQFF.